Here is one T cell receptor beta chain with its context. Its antigen remains unidentified. Within the sample, other DNA sequences also encode this same CDR3. Several immunoSEQ plates held equal portions of the genomic DNA taken from each subset. The protocol was immunoSEQ multiplex PCR, while the TCRdb copy is restricted to in-frame clones and leaves out a portion. This table holds 2 million to 2.5 million clones, under 97% found once. This sample was included in a study of shared clonotypes between healthy human individuals. Whole-study findings and limits: All-four-donor shared clonotypes had higher generation probabilities than non-shared clonotypes did. Clonotypes that were shared across a handful of donors made up about 4.5% of naive CD4 clonotypes.

Germline V gene lookup returns CDR1 SGHRS and CDR2 YFSETQ. Trimming shortened V by 0 bases and J by 6 bases, and 10 bases separated the two germline ends. The CDR3 is 15 residues long. V usage is TRBV5-1 and J usage is TRBJ1-6, with D perhaps TRBD1 (6 bases). This receptor was taken from a man between 18 and 29 years old in good health. Material for sequencing was naive CD4+ T cells sorted from blood. Indicated subset: CD45RA+ positively selected. The CDR3 coding sequence is TGCGCCAGCAGCTTGGCACAGGGAGGTAATTCACCCCTCCACTTT. As protein: CASSLAQGGNSPLHF.